The 6 T cell receptor beta chains reported below all come from one sample, sequenced in a study of identifying expanded T cells in peripheral blood. TCRdb's copy holds only in-frame clones and misses some; the assay was immunoSEQ multiplex PCR. This table holds over 100,000 clones, 88% found once. Sample: blood. These receptors came from a person aged 18 to 70 in good health.

This clone was observed once. V is TRBV7-3 and J is TRBJ2-2; 9 nucleotides agree with TRBD2. Trimming took 4 bases from V and 5 from J; bases not matched to a gene: 8. In germline, CDR1 is SGHTA, CDR2 FQGTGA. The CDR3 has 16 amino acids. The CDR3 DNA is TGTGCCAGCAGCTCCCTTAGCGGGGGTGGGACCGGGGAGCTGTTTTTT. Amino acid sequence: CASSSLSGGGTGELFF.

The chain carries TRBV28 and TRBJ1-4, with no clear D. From germline, CDR1 is MDHEN and CDR2 SYDVKM. The germline V and J ends were trimmed by 6 bases and 4 bases, with 9 bases remaining between them. This CDR3 comprises 13 residues. CDR3 DNA sequence: TGTGCCAGCAGGACCGAGTATAATGAAAAACTGTTTTTT. It codes for CASRTEYNEKLFF.

This clone appeared once. For the CDR3, the DNA is TGTGCCAGCAGACCTGGCTGGTCCTATGGCTACACCTTC. Encoded protein: CASRPGWSYGYTF. This chain connects TRBV6-5 to TRBJ1-2; D remains unclear. The CDR3 has 13 residues. V dropped 6 bases and J dropped 4 bases, with 12 bases sitting between them. CDR1 and CDR2 from the germline V gene are MNHEY and SVGAGI.

The gene calls are TRBV7-2 and TRBJ2-1; possible D gene TRBD2, 7 bases. This CDR3 contains 14 residues. The V end lost 0 bases, the J end lost 8 bases, and 11 bases lay between the germline ends. In germline, CDR1 is SGHTA, CDR2 FQGNSA. The CDR3 sequence is CASSLAGGLDEQFF. Written as DNA, the CDR3 is TGTGCCAGCAGCTTAGCGGGGGGGCTCGATGAGCAGTTCTTC.

The chain uses TRBV5-1 and TRBJ2-3; 12 nucleotides match TRBD2. The CDR3 is 16 residues long. Trimming removed 4 bases from V and 2 bases from J; junction bases left unmatched: 5. From germline, CDR1 is SGHRS and CDR2 YFSETQ. The CDR3 sequence is CASSRTSGVFTDTQYF. The CDR3 nucleotides read TGCGCCAGCAGCCGGACTAGCGGGGTGTTCACAGATACGCAGTATTTT.

V and J are TRBV6-6 and TRBJ2-5; the D gene is possibly TRBD2 (5 bases). Trimming shortened V by 4 bases and J by 5 bases, and 14 bases separated the two germline ends. Germline loops: CDR1 MNHNY, CDR2 SVGAGI (reference sequence). This CDR3 is built from 14 residues. CDR3 nucleotides: TGTGCCAGCAGTTCCGACTCCCTAGCCGAGACCCAGTACTTC. As protein: CASSSDSLAETQYF.